These T cell receptor beta chains were read from a single sample in a study of blood T cell repertoires in COVID-19. The repertoire was sequenced with immunoSEQ multiplex PCR; TCRdb's copy has only in-frame clones and lacks some. The sample has fewer than 150,000 clones; roughly 80% are singletons. The sequenced material came from peripheral blood. The receptors were sampled from a human donor in a cohort sampled during active COVID-19. Each CDR3 is given with its conserved first and last residue. A D gene is named only where the DNA matches it firmly. Only some rows state a clone size, as once, few, many or a class for expanded clones.

V gene	J gene	clone size	CDR3 length	D gene	CDR3 DNA	CDR3 protein
TRBV25-1	TRBJ1-1	-	13	-	TGTGCCAGCACCGGGGTATCCTCAATGGGGGCTTTCTTT	CASTGVSSMGAFF
TRBV6-5	TRBJ1-5	-	14	TRBD1	TGTGCCAGCAGTTACGGGACAGGGAATCAGCCCCAGCATTTT	CASSYGTGNQPQHF
TRBV7-3	TRBJ2-1	-	14	-	TGTGCCAGCAGCCCCGACTCTTCCTACAATGAGCAGTTCTTC	CASSPDSSYNEQFF
TRBV4-1	TRBJ1-5	-	15	-	TGCGCCAGCAGCCAAGCCGACAACCTTGGCCCCCCCCAGCATTTT	CASSQADNLGPPQHF
TRBV6-6	TRBJ2-1	-	16	TRBD1	TGTGCCAGCAGTGACTCTACAGGGGGATCCTACAATGAGCAGTTCTTC	CASSDSTGGSYNEQFF
TRBV4-1	TRBJ2-1	-	14	TRBD1	TGCGCCAGCAGCCAAGAGGGGGACAGGCTAACCCCGTTCTTC	CASSQEGDRLTPFF
TRBV9	TRBJ1-1	once	17	TRBD1	TGTGCCAGCAGCGTAGAGGTTGGGACAGGGATGAACACTGAAGCTTTCTTT	CASSVEVGTGMNTEAFF
TRBV5-4	TRBJ2-1	-	14	-	TGTGCCAGCAGCTTTGCAGGAGGCTACAATGAGCAGTTCTTC	CASSFAGGYNEQFF
TRBV5-1	TRBJ2-7	-	15	-	TGCGCCAGCAGCTTGAATCTACAGGGGGGGGTCGAGCAGTACTTC	CASSLNLQGGVEQYF
TRBV12-5	TRBJ2-3	-	15	TRBD1	TGTGCTAGTGGTTGGCCGGGACAGGGTGGAGATACGCAGTATTTT	CASGWPGQGGDTQYF
TRBV19	TRBJ2-1	-	15	-	TGTGCCAGTAGTATAGGCGCCTTTCGGACAAATGAGCAGTTCTTC	CASSIGAFRTNEQFF
TRBV2	TRBJ1-6	few	16	-	TGTGCCAGCAGACCTCTAGGTGGCAGCCGTAATTCACCCCTCCACTTT	CASRPLGGSRNSPLHF
TRBV6-2/TRBV6-3	TRBJ2-1	-	17	-	TGTGCCAGCAGTTACTTGGAGCCTGGACAGGGAGGGAATGAGCAGTTCTTC	CASSYLEPGQGGNEQFF
TRBV5-1	TRBJ2-7	-	14	-	TGCGCCAGCAGCCTCGGACAGAACTCCTACGAGCAGTACTTC	CASSLGQNSYEQYF
TRBV21-1	TRBJ2-3	-	17	-	TGTGCCAGCAGCAATAGAATTTGGGACAGGGGAGTAGATACGCAGTATTTT	CASSNRIWDRGVDTQYF
TRBV7-2	TRBJ2-3	-	15	TRBD1	TGTGCCAGCAGCGTAGGACAGGGGACGACAGATACGCAGTATTTT	CASSVGQGTTDTQYF
TRBV7-2	TRBJ1-2	once	15	TRBD1	TGTGCCAGCAGCTTAGGAGGCAGGGGGCGGGTTGGCTACACCTTC	CASSLGGRGRVGYTF
TRBV7-8	TRBJ2-1	-	15	TRBD1	TGTGCCAGCAGCTTAGTGGGGACAGGGAGCATGGAGCAGTTCTTC	CASSLVGTGSMEQFF
TRBV3-1/TRBV3-2	TRBJ2-5	medium-sized	15	TRBD2	TGTGCCAGCAGCCAAGGGGCGGGGGACCAAGAGACCCAGTACTTC	CASSQGAGDQETQYF
TRBV7-9	TRBJ1-4	-	13	TRBD1	TGTGCCAGTCAGGGGGATGCTAATGAAAAACTGTTTTTT	CASQGDANEKLFF
TRBV7-2	TRBJ2-5	-	15	TRBD2	TGTGCCAGCACCCGGGGGGGTAGGTGGGAAGAGACCCAGTACTTC	CASTRGGRWEETQYF
TRBV19	TRBJ2-3	-	13	TRBD2	TGTGCCACGCAAGCGGGGGGTGGAGATACGCAGTATTTT	CATQAGGGDTQYF
TRBV4-1	TRBJ1-3	many	15	TRBD1	TGCGCCAGCAGCCAAGTGGGCGACAGGGCAAACACCATATATTTT	CASSQVGDRANTIYF
TRBV10-3	TRBJ2-1	-	18	TRBD2	TGTGCCATCAACCGCGGCCAGGGACTAGCGGGGGGACGGAATGAGCAGTTCTTC	CAINRGQGLAGGRNEQFF
TRBV5-6	TRBJ1-3	few	14	TRBD1	TGTGCCAGCAGCTGGACAGGGTCTGGAAACACCATATATTTT	CASSWTGSGNTIYF
TRBV7-9	TRBJ2-2	-	16	TRBD2	TGTGCCAGCAGCTTAGAAACCGGGGGGAGCGCCGGGGAGCTGTTTTTT	CASSLETGGSAGELFF
TRBV6-4	TRBJ2-3	-	15	TRBD1	TGTGCCAGCAGTCCCGGGACAGCTTTCACAGATACGCAGTATTTT	CASSPGTAFTDTQYF
TRBV19	TRBJ2-3	-	17	-	TGTGCCAGTAGTATTAAGGTCCTGCGGCGGGGCACAGATACGCAGTATTTT	CASSIKVLRRGTDTQYF
TRBV6-4	TRBJ1-1	-	14	TRBD1	TGTGCCAGTAGCCTGGACAGGCAATCCACTGAAGCTTTCTTT	CASSLDRQSTEAFF
TRBV28	TRBJ2-5	once	13	-	TGTGCCAGCAATAGCGGTTTCCAAGAGACCCAGTACTTC	CASNSGFQETQYF
TRBV4-2	TRBJ1-2	-	16	TRBD1	TGTGCCAGCAGCCCCCGGGACAGGCCAGAACGGGACGGCTACACCTTC	CASSPRDRPERDGYTF
TRBV19	TRBJ2-2	-	14	-	TGTGCCAGTAACTACCGGACGAACACCGGGGAGCTGTTTTTT	CASNYRTNTGELFF
TRBV4-1	TRBJ2-2	-	13	-	TGCGCCAGCTCACTTCAGGGAGGAGGGGAGCTGTTTTTT	CASSLQGGGELFF
TRBV7-2	TRBJ2-5	-	16	TRBD2	TGTGCCAGCAGGCCCCCCGCTAGCGGGGGGCTCGAGACCCAGTACTTC	CASRPPASGGLETQYF
TRBV6-5	TRBJ1-1	-	14	TRBD1	TGTGCCAGCAGCGCCCGGGACAGGGTACCTGAAGCTTTCTTT	CASSARDRVPEAFF
TRBV9	TRBJ2-5	-	14	TRBD1	TGTGCCAGCAGCGTACAGGGGGCGGGGGAGACCCAGTACTTC	CASSVQGAGETQYF
TRBV5-1	TRBJ2-7	-	13	-	TGCGCCAGCAGCTTGGCCGAGGTTAACGAGCAGTACTTC	CASSLAEVNEQYF
TRBV6-5	TRBJ1-1	-	13	-	TGTGCCAGCGAAAGAGTTATGAACACTGAAGCTTTCTTT	CASERVMNTEAFF
TRBV18	TRBJ1-2	-	12	-	TGTGCCACATTCGACCCCCAGGGAGGCTACACCTTC	CATFDPQGGYTF
TRBV2	TRBJ1-2	-	15	-	TGTGCCAGCACGATACAGAGCACAGCTAACTATGGCTACACCTTC	CASTIQSTANYGYTF
TRBV3-1/TRBV3-2	TRBJ2-7	-	13	-	TGTGCCAGCAGCCAAGGCGAGAACTACGAGCAGTACTTC	CASSQGENYEQYF
TRBV7-2	TRBJ2-3	-	16	-	TGTGCCAGCAGCTTAAATATGGGGGCGGGCCCAGATACGCAGTATTTT	CASSLNMGAGPDTQYF
TRBV18	TRBJ2-2	-	17	TRBD1	TGTGCCAGCTCACCTCCTGGACAGGGGGCATACACCGGGGAGCTGTTTTTT	CASSPPGQGAYTGELFF
TRBV12-5	TRBJ2-7	-	14	-	TGTGCTAGTGGTTTGGGGACAAAGACCTACGAGCAGTACTTC	CASGLGTKTYEQYF
TRBV25-1	TRBJ1-1	-	13	-	TGTGCCAGCAGCGGGGGGGCGCCGATAAAAGCTTTCTTT	CASSGGAPIKAFF
TRBV29-1	TRBJ1-2	-	15	-	TGCAGCGCCTTAAGTGGTCTTTCGGGGGGCCTTGGCTACACCTTC	CSALSGLSGGLGYTF
TRBV28	TRBJ1-2	once	15	-	TGTGCCAGCAGTCTATCTCGGGGGAAACTCTATGGCTACACCTTC	CASSLSRGKLYGYTF
TRBV14	TRBJ1-1	-	16	TRBD1	TGTGCCAGCAGCCCCCGGACAGGGGGCGCGGGAACTGAAGCTTTCTTT	CASSPRTGGAGTEAFF
TRBV5-4	TRBJ2-7	-	15	-	TGTGCCAGCAGCTTTTCCGGGGAATTCTTCTACGAGCAGTACTTC	CASSFSGEFFYEQYF
TRBV6-2/TRBV6-3	TRBJ1-2	-	16	-	TGTGCCAGCAGTTACCCCGGGACAACCTCTAACTATGGCTACACCTTC	CASSYPGTTSNYGYTF
TRBV19	TRBJ2-3	-	17	-	TGTGCCAGTACCCGCGTGATGGTGACACGCAGCACAGATACGCAGTATTTT	CASTRVMVTRSTDTQYF